This T cell receptor beta chain was recovered during a study of T cells after yellow fever vaccination. Study background: Low-cell-number fractions were prepared with SMART-Seq v4 Ultra Low Input.

V gave up 6 bases and J gave up 4 bases; unmatched junction bases: 8. Germline V gene lookup returns CDR1 MNHNS and CDR2 SASEGT. This CDR3 contains 14 residues. This clonotype turned up a few times. The target antigen is unknown. Study-level results: Compared with primary, the secondary response was weaker and peaked at day 5, not 15. Post-booster repertoires again held most primary-vaccination clones (96% CD4, 75% to 90% CD8).

In making TCR cDNA, 5'RACE template switching added a universal primer site and UMIs to it. A single record per CDR3 protein comes from TCRdb applying MiXCR to the 5' RACE reads. Of a few hundred thousand distinct CDR3 sequences in the sample, about 9.5% were seen once. Sequencing used PBMCs, obtained on the day of the first yellow fever vaccination. This sequence joins TRBV6-1 and TRBJ1-2; 7 bases line up with TRBD1. This sequence was found in a man younger than 35 who received the YFV17D yellow fever vaccine. This chain's CDR3 is CASSAGGKGYGYTF. In nucleotides, the CDR3 is TGTGCCAGCAGCGCAGGGGGAAAGGGCTATGGCTACACCTTC.